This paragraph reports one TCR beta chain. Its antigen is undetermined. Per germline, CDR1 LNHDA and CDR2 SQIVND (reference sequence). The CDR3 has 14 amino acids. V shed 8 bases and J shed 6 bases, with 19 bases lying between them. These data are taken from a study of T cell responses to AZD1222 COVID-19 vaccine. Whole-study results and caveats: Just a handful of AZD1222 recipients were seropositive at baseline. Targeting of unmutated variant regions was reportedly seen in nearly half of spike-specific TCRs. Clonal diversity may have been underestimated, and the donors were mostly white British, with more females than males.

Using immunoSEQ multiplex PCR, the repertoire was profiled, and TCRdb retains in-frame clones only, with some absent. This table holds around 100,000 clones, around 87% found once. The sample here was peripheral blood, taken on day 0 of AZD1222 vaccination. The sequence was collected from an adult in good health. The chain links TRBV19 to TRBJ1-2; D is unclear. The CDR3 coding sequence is TGTGCCAGTTGGACGGCTTCGGTAGGGAATGGCTACACCTTC. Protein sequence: CASWTASVGNGYTF.